This T cell receptor beta chain stems from a study of cytomegalovirus exposure and HLA in healthy donors. Study results and limitations: In a later analysis, DRB1 alleles had the most associated TCRs; HLA-C alleles the fewest. Rarity held for most TCR sequences, but there were some public TCRs that occurred in many donors.

On this clone: Antigen specificity is unknown. One end of the junction fails to match germline, which may point to a read error. In the same sample, other DNA sequences code for this CDR3.

Primers: 60 Vbeta forward and 13 Jbeta reverse. The protocol was immunoSEQ multiplex PCR, while the TCRdb copy is restricted to in-frame clones and leaves out a portion. This table holds about 140,000 clones, roughly 81% found once. The sequencing sample was made of PBMCs. This sequence was found in a female donor in good health and CMV-seronegative.

Here the CDR3 DNA reads TGTGCCAGCAGTGTAGGAATAGGCCAGGGCTATGGCTATACCTTC. It specifies CASSVGIGQGYGYTF. J is TRBJ1-2 and V is TRBV2, with D tentatively TRBD1 (5 bases). The CDR3 extends over 15 amino acids. CDR1 and CDR2 from the germline V gene are SNHLY and FYNNEI.